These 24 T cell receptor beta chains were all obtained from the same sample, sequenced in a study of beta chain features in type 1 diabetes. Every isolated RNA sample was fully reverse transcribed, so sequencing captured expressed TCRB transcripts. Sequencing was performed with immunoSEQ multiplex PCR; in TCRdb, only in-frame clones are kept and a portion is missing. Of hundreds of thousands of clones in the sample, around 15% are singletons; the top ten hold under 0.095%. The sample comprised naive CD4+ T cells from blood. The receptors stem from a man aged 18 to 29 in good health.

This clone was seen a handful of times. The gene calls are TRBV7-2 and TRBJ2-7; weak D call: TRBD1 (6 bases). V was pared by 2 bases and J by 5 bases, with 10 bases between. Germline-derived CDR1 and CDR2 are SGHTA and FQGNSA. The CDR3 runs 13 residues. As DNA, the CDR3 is TGTGCCAGCAGCTTAACAGGGTCGCACGAGCAGTACTTC. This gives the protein CASSLTGSHEQYF.

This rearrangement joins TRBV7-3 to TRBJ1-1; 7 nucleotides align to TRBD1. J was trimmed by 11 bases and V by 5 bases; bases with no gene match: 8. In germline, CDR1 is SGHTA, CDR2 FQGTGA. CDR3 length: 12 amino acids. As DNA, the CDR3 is TGTGCCAGCAGCCTCACAGGGGAGCGGGCTTTCTTT. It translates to CASSLTGERAFF. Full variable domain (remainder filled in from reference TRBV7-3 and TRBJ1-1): GAGVSQTPSNKVTEKGKYVELRCDPISGHTALYWYRQSLGQGPEFLIYFQGTGAADDSGLPNDRFFAVRPEGSVSTLKIQRTERGDSAVYLCASSLTGERAFFGQGTRLTVV.

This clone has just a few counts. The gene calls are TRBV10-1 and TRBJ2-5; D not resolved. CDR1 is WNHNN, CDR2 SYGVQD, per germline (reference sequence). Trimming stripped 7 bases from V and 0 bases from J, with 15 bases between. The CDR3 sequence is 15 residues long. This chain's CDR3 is CASIMGNVYQETQYF. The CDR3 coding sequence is TGCGCCAGCATTATGGGTAACGTTTACCAAGAGACCCAGTACTTC.

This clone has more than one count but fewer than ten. CDR3 amino acids: CASSLPGLAGGPNEQFF. The CDR3 coding sequence is TGTGCCAGCAGCCTACCAGGACTAGCGGGAGGCCCGAATGAGCAGTTCTTC. V is TRBV9 and J is TRBJ2-1; 14 bases match TRBD2. The length of the CDR3 is 17 residues. The V gene end was trimmed by 4 bases and the J gene end by 7 bases; junction bases not matched to a gene: 10. CDR1 and CDR2 (germline): SGDLS, YYNGEE.

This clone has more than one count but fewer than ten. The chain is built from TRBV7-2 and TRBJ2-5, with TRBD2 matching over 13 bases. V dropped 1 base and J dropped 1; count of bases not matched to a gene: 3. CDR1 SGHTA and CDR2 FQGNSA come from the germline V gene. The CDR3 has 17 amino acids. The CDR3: CASSLVGTSGIQETQYF. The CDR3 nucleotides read TGTGCCAGCAGCTTAGTGGGGACTAGCGGGATCCAAGAGACCCAGTACTTC.

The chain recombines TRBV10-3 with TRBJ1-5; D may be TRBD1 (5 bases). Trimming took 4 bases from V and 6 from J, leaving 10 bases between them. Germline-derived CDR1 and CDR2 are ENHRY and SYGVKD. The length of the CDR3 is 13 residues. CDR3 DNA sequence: TGTGCCATCAGTGGGGTAGGGGTTCAGCCCCAGCATTTT. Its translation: CAISGVGVQPQHF.

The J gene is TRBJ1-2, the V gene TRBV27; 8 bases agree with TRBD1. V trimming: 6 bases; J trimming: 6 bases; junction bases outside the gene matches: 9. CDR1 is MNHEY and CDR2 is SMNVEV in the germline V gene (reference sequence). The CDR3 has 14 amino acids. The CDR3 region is CASRLTGVWDGYTF. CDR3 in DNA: TGTGCCAGCAGATTGACAGGGGTGTGGGATGGCTACACCTTC.

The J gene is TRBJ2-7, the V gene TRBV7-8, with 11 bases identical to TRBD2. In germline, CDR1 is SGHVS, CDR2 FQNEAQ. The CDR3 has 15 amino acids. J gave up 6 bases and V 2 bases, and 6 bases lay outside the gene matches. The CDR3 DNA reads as TGTGCCAGCAGCTTACTAGCGGGAGGACGCTCCGAGCAGTACTTC. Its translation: CASSLLAGGRSEQYF.

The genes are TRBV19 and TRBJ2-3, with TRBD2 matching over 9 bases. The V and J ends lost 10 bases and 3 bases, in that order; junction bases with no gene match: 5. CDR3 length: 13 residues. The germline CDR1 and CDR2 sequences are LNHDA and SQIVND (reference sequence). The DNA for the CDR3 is TGTGCCATAAAGACTAGCGGAACAGATACGCAGTATTTT. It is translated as CAIKTSGTDTQYF.

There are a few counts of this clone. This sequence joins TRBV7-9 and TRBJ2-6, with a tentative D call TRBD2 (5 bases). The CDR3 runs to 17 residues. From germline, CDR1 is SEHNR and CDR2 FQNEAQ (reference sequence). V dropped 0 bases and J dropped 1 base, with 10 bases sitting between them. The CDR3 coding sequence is TGTGCCAGCAGCTTAGCGCGGGCCCTTTCTGGGGCCAACGTCCTGACTTTC. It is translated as CASSLARALSGANVLTF.

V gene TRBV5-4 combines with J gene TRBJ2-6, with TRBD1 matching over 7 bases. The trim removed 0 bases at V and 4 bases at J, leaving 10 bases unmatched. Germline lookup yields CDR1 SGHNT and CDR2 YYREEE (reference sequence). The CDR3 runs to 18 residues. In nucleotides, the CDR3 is TGTGCCAGCAGCTTGGGTCGAAACACAGGGGCGGGGGCCAACGTCCTGACTTTC. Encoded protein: CASSLGRNTGAGANVLTF. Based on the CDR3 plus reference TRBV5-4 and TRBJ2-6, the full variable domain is ETGVTQSPTHLIKTRGQQVTLRCSSQSGHNTVSWYQQALGQGPQFIFQYYREEENGRGNFPPRFSGLQFPNYSSELNVNALELDDSALYLCASSLGRNTGAGANVLTFGAGSRLTVL.

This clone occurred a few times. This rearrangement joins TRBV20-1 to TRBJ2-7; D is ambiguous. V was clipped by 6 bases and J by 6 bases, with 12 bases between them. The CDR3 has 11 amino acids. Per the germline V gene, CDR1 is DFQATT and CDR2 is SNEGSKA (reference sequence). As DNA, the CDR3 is TGCAGTGCCATCGTCCTCCGCGAGCAGTACTTC. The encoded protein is CSAIVLREQYF.

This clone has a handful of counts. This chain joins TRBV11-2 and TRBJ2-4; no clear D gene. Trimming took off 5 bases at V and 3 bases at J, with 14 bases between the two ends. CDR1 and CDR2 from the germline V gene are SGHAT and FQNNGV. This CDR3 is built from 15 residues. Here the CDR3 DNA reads TGTGCCAGCAGCCGCATAAATTCGGGCAAAAACATTCAGTACTTC. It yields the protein CASSRINSGKNIQYF.

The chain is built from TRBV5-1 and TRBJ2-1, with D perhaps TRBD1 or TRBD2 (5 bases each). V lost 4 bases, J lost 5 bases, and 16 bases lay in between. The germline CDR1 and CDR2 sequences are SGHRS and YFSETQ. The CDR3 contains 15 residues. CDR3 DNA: TGCGCCAGCAGCAGGGGACGGCCATTGGACAATGAGCAGTTCTTC. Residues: CASSRGRPLDNEQFF.

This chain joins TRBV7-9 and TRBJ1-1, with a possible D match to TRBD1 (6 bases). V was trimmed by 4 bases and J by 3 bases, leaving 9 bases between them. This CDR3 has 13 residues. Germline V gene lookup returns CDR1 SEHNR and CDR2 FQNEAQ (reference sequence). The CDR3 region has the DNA TGTGCCAGCAGCTACTCAGGGGACACTGAAGCTTTCTTT. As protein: CASSYSGDTEAFF.

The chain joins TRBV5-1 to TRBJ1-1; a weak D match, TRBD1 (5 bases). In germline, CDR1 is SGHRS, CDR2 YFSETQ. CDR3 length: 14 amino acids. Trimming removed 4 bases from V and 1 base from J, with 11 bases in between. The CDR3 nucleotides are TGCGCCAGCAGCCTTACCGGGACGAACACTGAAGCTTTCTTT. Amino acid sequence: CASSLTGTNTEAFF.

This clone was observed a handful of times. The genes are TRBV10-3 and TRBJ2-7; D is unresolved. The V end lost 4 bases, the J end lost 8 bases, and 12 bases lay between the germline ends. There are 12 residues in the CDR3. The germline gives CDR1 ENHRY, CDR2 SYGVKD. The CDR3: CAISGTRPQQYF. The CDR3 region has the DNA TGTGCCATCAGTGGGACCCGCCCGCAGCAGTACTTC.

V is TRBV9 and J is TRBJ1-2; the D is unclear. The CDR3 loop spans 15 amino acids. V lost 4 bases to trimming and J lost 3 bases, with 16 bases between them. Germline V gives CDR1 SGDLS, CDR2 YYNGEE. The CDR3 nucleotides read TGTGCCAGCAGCACTAGACACCAACCATACTATGGCTACACCTTC. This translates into CASSTRHQPYYGYTF.

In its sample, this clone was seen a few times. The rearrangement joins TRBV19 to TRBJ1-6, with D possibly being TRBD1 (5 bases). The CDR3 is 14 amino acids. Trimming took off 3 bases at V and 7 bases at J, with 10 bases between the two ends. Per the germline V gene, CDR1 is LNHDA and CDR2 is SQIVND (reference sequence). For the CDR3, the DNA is TGTGCCAGTAGTATCGGGGCGGGGAATTCACCCCTCCACTTT. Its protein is CASSIGAGNSPLHF. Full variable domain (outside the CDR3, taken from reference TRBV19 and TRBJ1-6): DGGITQSPKYLFRKEGQNVTLSCEQNLNHDAMYWYRQDPGQGLRLIYYSQIVNDFQKGDIAEGYSVSREKKESFPLTVTSAQKNPTAFYLCASSIGAGNSPLHFGNGTRLTVT.

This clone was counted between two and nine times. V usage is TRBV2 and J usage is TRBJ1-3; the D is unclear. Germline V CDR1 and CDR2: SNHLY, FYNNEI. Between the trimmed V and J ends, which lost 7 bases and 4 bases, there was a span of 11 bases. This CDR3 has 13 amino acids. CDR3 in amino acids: CASTTTGGNTIYF. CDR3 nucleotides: TGTGCCAGCACAACTACGGGAGGAAACACCATATATTTT.

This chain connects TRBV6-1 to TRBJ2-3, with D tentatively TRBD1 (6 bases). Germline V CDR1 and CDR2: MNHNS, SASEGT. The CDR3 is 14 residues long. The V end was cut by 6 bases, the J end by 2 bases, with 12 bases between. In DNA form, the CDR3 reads TGTGCCAGCAGGAGAGACAGGAACACAGATACGCAGTATTTT. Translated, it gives CASRRDRNTDTQYF.

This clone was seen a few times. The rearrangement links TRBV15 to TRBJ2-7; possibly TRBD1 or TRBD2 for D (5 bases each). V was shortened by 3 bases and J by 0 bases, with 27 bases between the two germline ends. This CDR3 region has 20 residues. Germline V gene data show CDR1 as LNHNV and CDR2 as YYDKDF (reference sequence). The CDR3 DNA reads TGTGCCACCAGCAGTGACGTTCCGGGACCCCTTCTACCTCTCTCCTACGAGCAGTACTTC. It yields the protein CATSSDVPGPLLPLSYEQYF.

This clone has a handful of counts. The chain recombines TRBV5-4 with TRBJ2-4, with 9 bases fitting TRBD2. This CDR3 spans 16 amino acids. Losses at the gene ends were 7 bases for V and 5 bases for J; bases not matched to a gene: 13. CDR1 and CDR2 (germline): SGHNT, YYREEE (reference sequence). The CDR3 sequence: CASGSAPSGVQNIQYF. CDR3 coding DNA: TGTGCCAGCGGTTCAGCCCCTAGCGGGGTACAAAACATTCAGTACTTC. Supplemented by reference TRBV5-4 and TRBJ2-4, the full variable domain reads ETGVTQSPTHLIKTRGQQVTLRCSSQSGHNTVSWYQQALGQGPQFIFQYYREEENGRGNFPPRFSGLQFPNYSSELNVNALELDDSALYLCASGSAPSGVQNIQYFGAGTRLSVL.

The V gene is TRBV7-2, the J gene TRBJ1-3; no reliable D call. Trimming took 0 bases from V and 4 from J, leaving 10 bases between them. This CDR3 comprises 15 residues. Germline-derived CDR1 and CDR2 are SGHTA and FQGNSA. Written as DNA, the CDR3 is TGTGCCAGCAGCTTAGCGCTCAGGTCAGGAAACACCATATATTTT. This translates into CASSLALRSGNTIYF. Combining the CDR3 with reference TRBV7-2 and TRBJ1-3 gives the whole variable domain GAGVSQSPSNKVTEKGKDVELRCDPISGHTALYWYRQSLGQGLEFLIYFQGNSAPDKSGLPSDRFSAERTGGSVSTLTIQRTQQEDSAVYLCASSLALRSGNTIYFGEGSWLTVV.